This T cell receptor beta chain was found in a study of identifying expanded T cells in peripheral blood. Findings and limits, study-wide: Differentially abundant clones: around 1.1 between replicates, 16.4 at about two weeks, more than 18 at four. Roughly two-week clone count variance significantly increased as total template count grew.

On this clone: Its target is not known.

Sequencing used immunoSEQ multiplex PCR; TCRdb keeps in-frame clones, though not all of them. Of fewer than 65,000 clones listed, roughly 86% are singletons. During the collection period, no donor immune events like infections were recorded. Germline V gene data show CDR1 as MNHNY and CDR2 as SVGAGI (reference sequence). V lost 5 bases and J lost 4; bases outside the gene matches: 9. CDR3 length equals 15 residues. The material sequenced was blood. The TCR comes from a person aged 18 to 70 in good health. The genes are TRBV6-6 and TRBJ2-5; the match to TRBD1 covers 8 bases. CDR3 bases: TGTGCCAGCAGTGGTGACAGGGGCGGCTCAGAGACCCAGTACTTC. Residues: CASSGDRGGSETQYF.